A single sample is the source of the 28 T cell receptor beta chains below, sequenced in a study of PD-1 blockade in classical Hodgkin lymphoma. Some clones are missing from TCRdb's copy, which holds only in-frame ones; the method was immunoSEQ multiplex PCR. The sample consists of about 30,000 clones, about four fifths of them appearing once. Sample time point: cycle 4 day 1 (C4D1), after 6 weeks of nivolumab. Every one of the patients relapsed after autologous stem cell transplantation (brentuximab vedotin exposure was variable). Specimen: peripheral blood mononuclear cells (PBMCs), collected before the fourth cycle of nivolumab. The receptors stem from a human donor with classical Hodgkin lymphoma.

This clone was recorded once. This chain links TRBV11-3 with TRBJ2-5; weak D call: TRBD2 (7 bases). V was shortened by 2 bases and J by 4 bases, with 17 bases between the two germline ends. This CDR3 has 16 amino acids. Germline CDR1 is SGHNT and CDR2 is YENEEA. The CDR3 DNA is TGTGCCAGCAGCTTAAGGACTGGAAGGGGGGGAGAGACCCAGTACTTC. This gives the protein CASSLRTGRGGETQYF.

This clone was detected once. The gene calls are TRBV11-2 and TRBJ2-4; tentative D call: TRBD2 (6 bases). CDR1 and CDR2 (germline): SGHAT, FQNNGV. This CDR3 is built from 16 residues. V was clipped by 5 bases and J by 1 base, with 15 bases between them. CDR3 loop: CASSPLSGGAKNIQYF. The CDR3, as DNA: TGTGCCAGCAGCCCCCTGAGTGGGGGGGCCAAAAACATTCAGTACTTC. Looking up the rest from reference TRBV11-2 and TRBJ2-4 gives the full variable domain: EAGVAQSPRYKIIEKRQSVAFWCNPISGHATLYWYQQILGQGPKLLIQFQNNGVVDDSQLPKDRFSAERLKGVDSTLKIQPAKLEDSAVYLCASSPLSGGAKNIQYFGAGTRLSVL.

This chain connects TRBV15 to TRBJ1-2, with 7 bases lining up with TRBD1. The CDR3 sequence is 13 residues long. Germline loops: CDR1 LNHNV, CDR2 YYDKDF (reference sequence). Trimming removed 1 base from V and 7 bases from J; junction bases left unmatched: 3. CDR3 protein: CATSRGQGGGYTF. DNA of the CDR3: TGTGCCACCAGCAGAGGACAGGGTGGTGGCTACACCTTC.

The chain uses TRBV7-9 and TRBJ1-5; D possibly corresponds to TRBD1 (6 bases). V was clipped by 5 bases and J by 3 bases, with 8 bases between them. The germline CDR1 and CDR2 sequences are SEHNR and FQNEAQ (reference sequence). The length of the CDR3 is 13 residues. For the CDR3, the DNA is TGTGCCAGCAGCCGGGACAACAATCAGCCCCAGCATTTT. Amino acid sequence: CASSRDNNQPQHF.

The chain joins TRBV15 to TRBJ2-3; weak D call: TRBD2 (6 bases). This CDR3 has 15 amino acids. Trimming took off 1 base at V and 2 bases at J, with 10 bases between the two ends. The V gene's germline CDR1 is LNHNV and CDR2 YYDKDF (reference sequence). CDR3 amino acids: CATSRVGGTTDTQYF. CDR3 in DNA: TGTGCCACCAGCAGAGTCGGGGGAACCACAGATACGCAGTATTTT.

V usage is TRBV2 and J usage is TRBJ1-2, with D maybe TRBD1 (5 bases). V lost 2 bases and J lost 9, with 19 bases in between. CDR3 length: 15 amino acids. Germline V lookup: CDR1 SNHLY, CDR2 FYNNEI. CDR3 sequence (DNA): TGTGCCAGCAGTGAATCCGCGGCCAGGGTTCGGAGCTACACCTTC. Translating it yields CASSESAARVRSYTF. Variable domain in full (rest from reference TRBV2 and TRBJ1-2): EPEVTQTPSHQVTQMGQEVILRCVPISNHLYFYWYRQILGQKVEFLVSFYNNEISEKSEIFDDQFSVERPDGSNFTLKIRSTKLEDSAMYFCASSESAARVRSYTFGSGTRLTVV.

The chain has TRBV6-1 and TRBJ2-7; a weak D match, TRBD1 (5 bases). The germline gives CDR1 MNHNS, CDR2 SASEGT. The germline V and J ends were trimmed by 5 bases and 0 bases, with 11 bases remaining between them. The CDR3 runs 14 residues. DNA for the CDR3: TGTGCCAGCAGTCTAGACAGAGCCTCCTACGAGCAGTACTTC. Amino acid sequence: CASSLDRASYEQYF.

V and J are TRBV30 and TRBJ2-2; either TRBD1 or TRBD2 may fit D (6 bases each). The CDR3 consists of 16 residues. The germline V and J ends were trimmed by 0 bases and 0 bases, with 11 bases remaining between them. Germline CDR1 reads GTSNPN; CDR2 reads SVGIG (reference sequence). The CDR3 DNA sequence: TGTGCCTGGAGTGTTGGGGGGCTGACGAACACCGGGGAGCTGTTTTTT. Translated, it gives CAWSVGGLTNTGELFF. The variable domain in full, with the rest retrieved from reference TRBV30 and TRBJ2-2, is SQTIHQWPATLVQPVGSPLSLECTVEGTSNPNLYWYRQAAGRGLQLLFYSVGIGQISSEVPQNLSASRPQDRQFILSSKKLLLSDSGFYLCAWSVGGLTNTGELFFGEGSRLTVL.

The rearrangement joins TRBV27 to TRBJ2-3; D is undetermined. The CDR3 covers 16 residues. Between the trimmed V and J ends, which lost 4 bases and 2 bases, there was a span of 16 bases. Germline CDR1 MNHEY, CDR2 SMNVEV (reference sequence). This CDR3 reads CASSWKSTGFTDTQYF. CDR3 in DNA: TGTGCCAGCAGTTGGAAGAGTACGGGTTTCACAGATACGCAGTATTTT.

The chain has TRBV29-1 and TRBJ2-1; 7 nucleotides agree with TRBD2. The CDR3 runs 12 residues. Germline CDR1 SQVTM, CDR2 ANQGSEA. V lost 5 bases to trimming and J lost 3 bases; unmatched junction nucleotides: 1. The CDR3 DNA reads as TGCAGCGTTAGCGGGGACTACAATGAGCAGTTCTTC. As protein: CSVSGDYNEQFF.

This clone appeared once. The J gene is TRBJ2-3, the V gene TRBV5-6; possible D gene TRBD2, 5 bases. The CDR3 loop spans 13 amino acids. CDR1 and CDR2 (germline): SGHDT, YYEEEE. V was trimmed by 4 bases and J by 7 bases, leaving 13 bases between them. CDR3 in amino acids: CASSGLRAYTQYF. CDR3 coding DNA: TGTGCCAGCAGCGGTCTGAGGGCATATACGCAGTATTTT.

The gene calls are TRBV2 and TRBJ1-3; no definite D call. CDR3 length: 14 amino acids. CDR1 is SNHLY and CDR2 is FYNNEI in the germline V gene. V shed 5 bases and J shed 0 bases, with 8 bases lying between them. CDR3 bases: TGTGCCAGCAGTATGGGGAGCTCTGGAAACACCATATATTTT. Translating it yields CASSMGSSGNTIYF.

V and J are TRBV6-1 and TRBJ1-5, with 7 positions matching TRBD1. Germline trimming cut 6 bases from V and 4 bases from J; bases unmatched to any gene: 9. The germline CDR1 and CDR2 sequences are MNHNS and SASEGT. The CDR3 consists of 15 residues. The CDR3 DNA is TGTGCCAGCAGGCCCGGGACAGTGAGGAATCAGCCCCAGCATTTT. The encoded protein is CASRPGTVRNQPQHF.

V usage is TRBV19 and J usage is TRBJ1-3, with a possible D match to TRBD1 (6 bases). Germline loops: CDR1 LNHDA, CDR2 SQIVND (reference sequence). CDR3 length: 14 residues. Between the trimmed V and J ends, which lost 1 base and 5 bases, there was a span of 9 bases. The CDR3: CASSIGRGRNTIYF. CDR3 DNA sequence: TGTGCCAGTAGTATAGGCCGGGGGCGAAACACCATATATTTT.

CDR3 protein: CASSSLRGKNTEAFF. In DNA, the CDR3 is TGTGCCAGCAGCTCCCTAAGGGGTAAGAACACTGAAGCTTTCTTT. The genes are TRBV11-2 and TRBJ1-1; TRBD1 might be the D (5 bases). The V and J ends lost 4 bases and 1 base respectively, with 13 bases between them. This CDR3 is built from 15 residues. CDR1 is SGHAT, CDR2 FQNNGV, per germline.

The genes are TRBV7-6 and TRBJ2-7; TRBD2 aligns across 14 bases. CDR3 length: 15 amino acids. J was trimmed by 6 bases and V by 5 bases; bases with no gene match: 6. Per germline, CDR1 SGHVS and CDR2 FNYEAQ. The CDR3 nucleotides are TGTGCCAGCAGCGGGGGACTAGCGGGAGTAGCCGAGCAGTACTTC. As protein: CASSGGLAGVAEQYF. Based on the CDR3 plus reference TRBV7-6 and TRBJ2-7, the full variable domain is GAGVSQSPRYKVTKRGQDVALRCDPISGHVSLYWYRQALGQGPEFLTYFNYEAQQDKSGLPNDRFSAERPEGSISTLTIQRTEQRDSAMYRCASSGGLAGVAEQYFGPGTRLTVT.

This rearrangement joins TRBV19 to TRBJ2-5; D may be TRBD1 (6 bases). Germline CDR1 reads LNHDA; CDR2 reads SQIVND (reference sequence). V was trimmed by 3 bases and J by 5 bases, leaving 13 bases between them. This CDR3 is 14 amino acids long. DNA of the CDR3: TGTGCCAGTAGTATTCTTTCAGGGGTGGAGACCCAGTACTTC. It yields the protein CASSILSGVETQYF.

J is TRBJ1-2 and V is TRBV2, with 9 bases that match TRBD1. In germline, CDR1 is SNHLY, CDR2 FYNNEI. There are 14 residues in the CDR3. V lost 3 bases, J lost 8 bases, and 7 bases stayed unmatched. CDR3 nucleotide sequence: TGTGCCAGCAGTGAGGACAGGGGCAAACTCGGCTACACCTTC. Residues: CASSEDRGKLGYTF.

The chain carries TRBV7-8 and TRBJ2-2, with 8 nucleotides matching TRBD1. Germline V gene data show CDR1 as SGHVS and CDR2 as FQNEAQ. This CDR3 contains 16 residues. The J segment lost 4 bases and the V segment lost 1 base, leaving 5 bases of the junction unmatched. This chain's CDR3 is CASSLVEDRVTGELFF. The CDR3 DNA reads TGTGCCAGCAGCTTAGTGGAGGACAGGGTCACCGGGGAGCTGTTTTTT.

The chain has TRBV4-3 and TRBJ1-5; no firm D call. The CDR3 is made up of 13 amino acids. Germline V gene lookup returns CDR1 LGHNA and CDR2 YSLEER. With 1 base removed from V and 5 bases from J, the gap between germline ends came to 6 bases. CDR3 residues: CASSQAIDQPQHF. The CDR3 bases are TGCGCCAGCAGCCAAGCCATCGATCAGCCCCAGCATTTT.

The rearrangement uses TRBV11-2 and TRBJ1-1; the D gene is possibly TRBD1 (5 bases). From germline, CDR1 is SGHAT and CDR2 FQNNGV. The V gene lost 2 bases and the J gene lost 11 bases, with 21 bases spanning the gap. The CDR3 consists of 15 residues. CDR3 in DNA: TGTGCCAGCAGCTTATCAAACACAATGGGCAGGGACGCTTTCTTT. Its translation is CASSLSNTMGRDAFF.

The V gene is TRBV30, the J gene TRBJ1-6, with D unclear. The CDR3 is 17 amino acids. Trimming removed 7 bases from V and 0 bases from J, with 19 bases in between. Looked up from germline, CDR1 is GTSNPN and CDR2 is SVGIG (reference sequence). The CDR3 DNA sequence: TGTGCCTCCTCCGACGGTTACCAGAGCTCCTATAATTCACCCCTCCACTTT. Amino acid sequence: CASSDGYQSSYNSPLHF.

This sequence joins TRBV5-4 and TRBJ2-3; a possible D gene is TRBD1 (6 bases). With 1 base removed from V and 6 bases from J, the gap between germline ends came to 15 bases. Germline V gene lookup returns CDR1 SGHNT and CDR2 YYREEE (reference sequence). The CDR3 has 15 residues. The CDR3 coding sequence is TGTGCCAGCAGCTTGTGGGGGCCCCAAAAGGATACGCAGTATTTT. Residues: CASSLWGPQKDTQYF. Full variable domain (remainder filled in from reference TRBV5-4 and TRBJ2-3): ETGVTQSPTHLIKTRGQQVTLRCSSQSGHNTVSWYQQALGQGPQFIFQYYREEENGRGNFPPRFSGLQFPNYSSELNVNALELDDSALYLCASSLWGPQKDTQYFGPGTRLTVL.

The genes are TRBV10-3 and TRBJ2-2; no clear D. The CDR3 has 13 residues. Per germline, CDR1 ENHRY and CDR2 SYGVKD. The V gene lost 6 bases and the J gene lost 4 bases, with 9 bases spanning the gap. The CDR3 region has the DNA TGTGCCATCAGAGGCGTGGGCACCGGGGAGCTGTTTTTT. Its translation: CAIRGVGTGELFF.

The chain joins TRBV7-2 to TRBJ1-5; D is unresolved. Deletions cut 5 bases from V and 2 bases from J, with 13 bases between. CDR3 length: 15 residues. The germline gives CDR1 SGHTA, CDR2 FQGNSA. The CDR3 spells CASSIQAGGNQPQHF. CDR3 coding DNA: TGTGCCAGCAGCATCCAGGCCGGGGGCAATCAGCCCCAGCATTTT.

This chain connects TRBV19 to TRBJ2-5; D might be TRBD1 or TRBD2, each matching 5 bases. The CDR3 sequence is 14 residues long. Trimming stripped 6 bases from V and 6 bases from J, with 17 bases between. Germline assignment: CDR1 LNHDA and CDR2 SQIVND (reference sequence). CDR3 sequence reads: CASSLRDHFKTQYF. The CDR3 nucleotides are TGTGCCAGTAGCCTCCGGGACCACTTCAAGACCCAGTACTTC.

The rearrangement joins TRBV4-1 to TRBJ2-1; 8 bases match TRBD2. Per germline, CDR1 MGHRA and CDR2 YSYEKL. CDR3 length: 15 residues. J lost 1 base, V lost 2 bases, and 1 base had no gene match. CDR3 in DNA: TGCGCCAGCAGCCAAACTAGCGGATCCTACAATGAGCAGTTCTTC. It encodes CASSQTSGSYNEQFF.

This chain joins TRBV5-1 and TRBJ1-1, with D possibly matching TRBD1 (5 bases). The CDR3 runs 14 residues. Trimming took 4 bases from V and 1 from J, leaving 11 bases between them. CDR1 SGHRS and CDR2 YFSETQ come from the germline V gene. CDR3 sequence reads: CASSVSGTNTEAFF. The CDR3 nucleotides are TGCGCCAGCAGCGTCTCCGGGACGAACACTGAAGCTTTCTTT. Full variable domain (remainder filled in from reference TRBV5-1 and TRBJ1-1): KAGVTQTPRYLIKTRGQQVTLSCSPISGHRSVSWYQQTPGQGLQFLFEYFSETQRNKGNFPGRFSGRQFSNSRSEMNVSTLELGDSALYLCASSVSGTNTEAFFGQGTRLTVV.